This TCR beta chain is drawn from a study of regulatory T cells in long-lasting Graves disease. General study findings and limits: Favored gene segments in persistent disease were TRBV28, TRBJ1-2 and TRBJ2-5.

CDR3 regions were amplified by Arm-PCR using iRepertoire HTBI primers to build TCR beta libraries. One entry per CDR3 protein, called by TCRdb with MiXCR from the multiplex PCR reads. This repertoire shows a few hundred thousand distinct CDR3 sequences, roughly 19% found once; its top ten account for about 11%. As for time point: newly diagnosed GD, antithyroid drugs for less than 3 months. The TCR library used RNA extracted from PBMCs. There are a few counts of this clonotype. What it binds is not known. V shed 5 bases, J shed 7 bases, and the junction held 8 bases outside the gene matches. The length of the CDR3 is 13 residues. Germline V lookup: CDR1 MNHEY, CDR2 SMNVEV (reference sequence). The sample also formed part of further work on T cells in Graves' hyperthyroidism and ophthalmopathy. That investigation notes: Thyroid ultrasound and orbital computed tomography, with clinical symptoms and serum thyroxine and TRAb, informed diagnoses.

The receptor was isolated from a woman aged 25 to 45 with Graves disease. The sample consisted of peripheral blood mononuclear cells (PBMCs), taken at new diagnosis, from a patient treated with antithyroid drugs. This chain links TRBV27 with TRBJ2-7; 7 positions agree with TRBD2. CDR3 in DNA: TGTGCCAGCAGTGGGGGGGTAATAAGGGAGCAGTACTTC. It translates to CASSGGVIREQYF.